This note documents a single TCR beta chain sequence. Its matching antigen is unknown. This sample was taken from a study of cytomegalovirus exposure and HLA in healthy donors. The wider study: A preliminary data release comprised around 85 million unique TCRs obtained from HLA-typed donors.

Germline V gene sequence: CDR1 SGHNT, CDR2 YYREEE (reference sequence). The CDR3 totals 13 residues. With 1 base removed from V and 3 bases from J, the gap between germline ends came to 8 bases. The PCR employed 60 Vbeta primers together with 13 Jbeta primers. TCRdb's table, derived via immunoSEQ multiplex PCR, lists solely in-frame clones and lacks some. Among 130,000 to 150,000 clones listed, more than 60% were seen once. Study results and limitations: Cytomegalovirus-associated TCR beta chains were listed, numbering some 150. Across donors, most TCRs were seen rarely, yet some public ones were widespread.

The receptor's source is a male donor in good health and CMV-seronegative. The sequencing input was PBMCs. The rearrangement links TRBV5-4 to TRBJ2-7; D not certain. The CDR3 sequence: CASSLNSNYEQYF. In DNA, the CDR3 is TGTGCCAGCAGCTTGAACAGTAACTACGAGCAGTACTTC.